The T cell receptor (beta chain) under discussion was sequenced for a study of T cells expressing NK-cell markers. With regard to this clonotype: The antigen is not known.

Findings of the study overall: Dominant NKG2C+ clonotype frequencies of 1.0-7.0% of CD8+ T cells were measured in five or six donors. No clear determination of HCMV specificity was made for expanded NKG2C+ T cell clones.

Scientists made TCR beta cDNA using 5'RACE template switching with UMIs. For each CDR3 protein, TCRdb gives one entry from its re-call of the 5' RACE reads, without DNA. This table lists 250,000 or so distinct CDR3 sequences. This CDR3 is 14 amino acids long. In germline, CDR1 is MNHEY, CDR2 SVGAGI. The sequencing input was blood T cells: a sorted CD56 or NKG2C T cell subset, CD4+ or CD8+ T cells, or bulk PBMC T cells (not recorded which). This receptor was identified in a woman aged 18 to 75 in good health. The chain combines TRBV6-5 with TRBJ2-3; the TRBD1 assignment by TCRdb is unverifiable without DNA. This CDR3 is CASSYDRRADTQYF.